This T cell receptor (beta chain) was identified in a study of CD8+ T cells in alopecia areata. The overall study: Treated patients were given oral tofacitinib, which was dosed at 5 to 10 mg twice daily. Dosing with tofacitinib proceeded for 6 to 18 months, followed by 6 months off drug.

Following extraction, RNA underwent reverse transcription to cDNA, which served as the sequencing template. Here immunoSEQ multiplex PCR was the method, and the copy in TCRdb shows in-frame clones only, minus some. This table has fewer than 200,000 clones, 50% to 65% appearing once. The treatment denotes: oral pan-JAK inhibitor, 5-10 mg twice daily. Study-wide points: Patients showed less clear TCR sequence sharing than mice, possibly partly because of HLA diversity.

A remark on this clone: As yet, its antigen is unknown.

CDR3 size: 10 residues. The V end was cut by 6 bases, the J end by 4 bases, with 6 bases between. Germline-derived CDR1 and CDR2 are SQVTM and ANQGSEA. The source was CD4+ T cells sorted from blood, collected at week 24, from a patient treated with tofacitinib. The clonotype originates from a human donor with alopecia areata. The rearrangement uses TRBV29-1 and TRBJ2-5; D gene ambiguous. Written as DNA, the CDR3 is TGCAGCGTAAGAGTAGAGACCCAGTACTTC. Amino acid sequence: CSVRVETQYF.